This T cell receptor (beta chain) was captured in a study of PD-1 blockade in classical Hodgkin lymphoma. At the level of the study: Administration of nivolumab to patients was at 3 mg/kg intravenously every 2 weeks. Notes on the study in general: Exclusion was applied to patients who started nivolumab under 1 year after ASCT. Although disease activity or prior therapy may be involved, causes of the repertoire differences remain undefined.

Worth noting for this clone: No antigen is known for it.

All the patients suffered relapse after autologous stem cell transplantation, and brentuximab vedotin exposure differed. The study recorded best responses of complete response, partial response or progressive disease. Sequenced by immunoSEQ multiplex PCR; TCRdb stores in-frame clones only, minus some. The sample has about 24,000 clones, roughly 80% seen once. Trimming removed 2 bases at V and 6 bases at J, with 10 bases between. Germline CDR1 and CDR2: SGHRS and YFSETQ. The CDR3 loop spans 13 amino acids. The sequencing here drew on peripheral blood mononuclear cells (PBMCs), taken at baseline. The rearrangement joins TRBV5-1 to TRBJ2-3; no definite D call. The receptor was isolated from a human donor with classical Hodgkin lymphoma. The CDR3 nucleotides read TGCGCCAGCAGCTTAGGCGTGCAGGATACGCAGTATTTT. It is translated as CASSLGVQDTQYF.